A single sample gave rise to the 20 T cell receptor beta chains below, sequenced in a study of cytomegalovirus exposure and HLA in healthy donors. Clones were sequenced by immunoSEQ multiplex PCR, and TCRdb holds only the in-frame ones, with some missing. The table lists 120,000 or so clones, 88% of them singletons, with about 1.5% in the top ten. The source material was PBMCs. The receptor source for this set is a young man in good health and CMV-seronegative.

This chain links TRBV11-2 with TRBJ2-7, with a possible D match to TRBD2 (6 bases). Trimming left V 5 bases short and J 3 bases short, with 23 bases between. Per the germline V gene, CDR1 is SGHAT and CDR2 is FQNNGV. The CDR3 extends over 17 amino acids. The CDR3 DNA reads as TGTGCCAGCAGCCCCCTTGGACCTGGGGGGTACTACTACGAGCAGTACTTC. Amino acids: CASSPLGPGGYYYEQYF.

Notes on this clone: The identical CDR3 is also encoded by other nucleotide sequences in the sample. The genes are TRBV2 and TRBJ2-7, with a possible D match to TRBD2 (5 bases). The germline V gene has CDR1 SNHLY and CDR2 FYNNEI. The ends were cut back, 7 bases at V and 1 base at J, with 8 bases in the middle. The CDR3 length is 12 residues. CDR3 nucleotide sequence: TGTGCCAGCAAACGGGGTTCCTACGAGCAGTACTTC. It codes for CASKRGSYEQYF.

V and J are TRBV6-6 and TRBJ2-7; perhaps TRBD1 as D (5 bases). Trimming cost V 0 bases and J 3 bases, with 15 bases left between them. Germline V gene data show CDR1 as MNHNY and CDR2 as SVGAGI (reference sequence). CDR3 length equals 16 residues. CDR3 nucleotide sequence: TGTGCCAGCAGTTACTCCGCGGACAACGCAAACTACGAGCAGTACTTC. It translates to CASSYSADNANYEQYF.

The chain is built from TRBV13 and TRBJ1-5, with TRBD1 as a possible D gene (5 bases). Germline V gene sequence: CDR1 PRHDT, CDR2 FYEKMQ (reference sequence). Trimming pared 2 bases from V and 5 bases from J, leaving 10 bases between. The CDR3 has 14 residues. CDR3 region: CASSLQGTHQPQHF. The DNA of the CDR3 is TGTGCCAGCAGCTTACAGGGAACCCATCAGCCCCAGCATTTT.

The V gene is TRBV7-3, the J gene TRBJ2-5; 10 bases align to TRBD2. Germline V lookup: CDR1 SGHTA, CDR2 FQGTGA. CDR3 size: 14 residues. The V segment lost 3 bases and the J segment 5 bases; nucleotides outside the gene matches: 3. CDR3 protein: CASSLSGRVETQYF. In nucleotides, the CDR3 is TGTGCCAGCAGCTTGAGCGGGAGGGTGGAGACCCAGTACTTC.

This chain uses TRBV27 with TRBJ2-1; D is possibly TRBD2 (6 bases). CDR1 is MNHEY, CDR2 SMNVEV, per germline (reference sequence). Trimming stripped 8 bases from V and 0 bases from J, with 11 bases between. This CDR3 is built from 14 residues. For the CDR3, the DNA is TGTGCCAGCGGACGGGGGAGCTCCTACAATGAGCAGTTCTTC. Its protein product is CASGRGSSYNEQFF.

The chain uses TRBV7-3 and TRBJ2-1; TRBD2 aligns across 14 bases. CDR3 size: 19 residues. The V segment lost 5 bases and the J segment 0 bases; nucleotides outside the gene matches: 9. Germline V gives CDR1 SGHTA, CDR2 FQGTGA. In DNA, the CDR3 is TGTGCCAGCAGCCCAGGACTAGCGGGAGGCCTACGCTCCTACAATGAGCAGTTCTTC. It is translated as CASSPGLAGGLRSYNEQFF.

The sample holds a few counts of this clone. The rearrangement links TRBV5-4 to TRBJ2-7; tentative D call: TRBD1 (5 bases). The CDR3 has 15 amino acids. The germline V gene has CDR1 SGHNT and CDR2 YYREEE (reference sequence). Deletions cut 0 bases from V and 6 bases from J, with 16 bases between. The CDR3 loop reads CASSLGQGRGREQYF. The CDR3 nucleotides are TGTGCCAGCAGCTTGGGTCAGGGTAGAGGTCGCGAGCAGTACTTC. Full variable domain (remainder filled in from reference TRBV5-4 and TRBJ2-7): ETGVTQSPTHLIKTRGQQVTLRCSSQSGHNTVSWYQQALGQGPQFIFQYYREEENGRGNFPPRFSGLQFPNYSSELNVNALELDDSALYLCASSLGQGRGREQYFGPGTRLTVT.

This clone was seen just once. The rearrangement uses TRBV7-2 and TRBJ1-6; D perhaps matches TRBD1 (6 bases). Trimming pared 5 bases from V and 14 bases from J, leaving 16 bases between. The germline gives CDR1 SGHTA, CDR2 FQGNSA. This CDR3 is 13 amino acids long. The CDR3 nucleotides read TGTGCCAGCAGCCCGTGGACAGATTTCACCCTCCACTTT. Encoded protein: CASSPWTDFTLHF.

This chain uses TRBV9 with TRBJ2-3; 8 nucleotides line up with TRBD2. Germline values: CDR1 SGDLS, CDR2 YYNGEE. V lost 0 bases to trimming and J lost 6 bases; unmatched junction nucleotides: 6. CDR3 size: 15 residues. The CDR3 loop is CASSVEGTSRDTQYF. The CDR3 coding sequence is TGTGCCAGCAGCGTAGAGGGGACTAGTCGTGATACGCAGTATTTT.

This chain links TRBV5-6 with TRBJ1-1; D not certain. CDR1 and CDR2 (germline): SGHDT, YYEEEE. V lost 4 bases and J 2 bases, leaving 6 bases between the germline ends. The CDR3 has 12 residues. CDR3 sequence reads: CASSLPNTEAFF. CDR3 sequence (DNA): TGTGCCAGCAGCCTCCCCAACACTGAAGCTTTCTTT.

V usage is TRBV13 and J usage is TRBJ2-7; 8 nucleotides match TRBD1. V shed 5 bases and J 1 base; nucleotides not matched to a gene: 10. The CDR3 has 16 amino acids. Germline CDR1 PRHDT, CDR2 FYEKMQ (reference sequence). The CDR3 sequence is CASSGGSGGASYEQYF. The CDR3 nucleotides read TGTGCCAGCAGCGGCGGGTCAGGGGGCGCGTCCTACGAGCAGTACTTC.

The rearrangement links TRBV27 to TRBJ2-7; TRBD2 agrees at 9 bases. Looked up from germline, CDR1 is MNHEY and CDR2 is SMNVEV (reference sequence). This CDR3 comprises 17 residues. J gave up 1 base and V 5 bases, and 12 bases lay outside the gene matches. The CDR3 region has the DNA TGTGCCAGCAGTCCTCGGGGGCGGGAGGGCCGGTCCTACGAGCAGTACTTC. Its translation is CASSPRGREGRSYEQYF.

The chain uses TRBV6-6 and TRBJ1-5; no reliable D call. This CDR3 comprises 15 residues. CDR1 is MNHNY and CDR2 is SVGAGI in the germline V gene (reference sequence). Trimming removed 2 bases at V and 1 base at J, with 9 bases between. The CDR3 loop is CASSYTPGSNQPQHF. The CDR3 DNA reads as TGTGCCAGCAGTTACACACCGGGGAGCAATCAGCCCCAGCATTTT.

V gene TRBV6-5 combines with J gene TRBJ1-1; 10 bases map to TRBD1. The germline gives CDR1 MNHEY, CDR2 SVGAGI. V shed 6 bases, J shed 5 bases, and the junction held 6 bases outside the gene matches. The CDR3 runs 14 residues. This CDR3 is CASRRQGAWTEAFF. The CDR3 DNA sequence: TGTGCCAGCAGGCGACAGGGGGCTTGGACTGAAGCTTTCTTT.

V gene TRBV15 combines with J gene TRBJ2-1, with D tentatively TRBD1 (5 bases). The CDR3 covers 16 residues. Trimming cost V 0 bases and J 4 bases, with 13 bases left between them. Germline CDR1 is LNHNV and CDR2 is YYDKDF (reference sequence). CDR3 sequence reads: CATSRDPGQSYNEQFF. The CDR3 nucleotides are TGTGCCACCAGCAGAGATCCAGGGCAGAGTTACAATGAGCAGTTCTTC.

The CDR3 loop reads CASSLGQGVGYGYTF. The CDR3, as DNA: TGTGCCAGCAGCCTGGGACAGGGGGTCGGCTATGGCTACACCTTC. The J gene is TRBJ1-2, the V gene TRBV7-3, with TRBD1 matching 11 bases. CDR3 length: 15 amino acids. From germline, CDR1 is SGHTA and CDR2 FQGTGA. V gave up 5 bases and J gave up 4 bases; unmatched junction bases: 6.

V gene TRBV7-7 combines with J gene TRBJ1-4; D gene ambiguous. Trimming took 2 bases from V and 4 from J, leaving 8 bases between them. Germline-derived CDR1 and CDR2 are SSHAT and FNYEAQ (reference sequence). This CDR3 has 14 amino acids. CDR3 sequence: CASSLSSSNEKLFF. CDR3 DNA: TGTGCCAGCAGCTTATCTTCGAGTAATGAAAAACTGTTTTTT. Looking up the rest from reference TRBV7-7 and TRBJ1-4 gives the full variable domain: GAGVSQSPRYKVTKRGQDVTLRCDPISSHATLYWYQQALGQGPEFLTYFNYEAQPDKSGLPSDRFSAERPEGSISTLTIQRTEQRDSAMYRCASSLSSSNEKLFFGSGTQLSVL.

This clone was observed a single time. The genes are TRBV9 and TRBJ2-7; 12 positions match TRBD2. This CDR3 region has 14 residues. The trim removed 4 bases at V and 5 bases at J, leaving 4 bases unmatched. Germline V gives CDR1 SGDLS, CDR2 YYNGEE. In nucleotides, the CDR3 is TGTGCCAGCAGCCTCCGGACTAGCGGGGACGAGCAGTACTTC. Translating gives CASSLRTSGDEQYF.

The chain is built from TRBV29-1 and TRBJ1-4; 11 bases agree with TRBD1. With 4 bases clipped from V and 7 bases from J, the junction kept 2 bases outside the gene matches. The CDR3 is 13 residues long. Germline assignment: CDR1 SQVTM and CDR2 ANQGSEA. CDR3 sequence reads: CSVVGTGGEKLFF. The CDR3 DNA reads as TGCAGCGTTGTAGGGACAGGGGGTGAAAAACTGTTTTTT.